The 24 T cell receptor beta chains presented below share a single source sample, sequenced in a study of blood T cells in healthy people across ages. Alongside a J-beta primer mix, a sample-barcoded 5' primer served in a second PCR lasting about 7 to 12 cycles. From the 5' RACE reads, TCRdb called clonotypes with MiXCR, one entry per CDR3 protein. The profile shows some 1.4 million distinct CDR3 sequences, 42% of them singletons. The specimen was blood. These receptors originate from a woman aged 18-35 years in good health.

This chain links TRBV12-3 or TRBV12-4 with TRBJ2-4, with D tentatively TRBD2 (6 bases). V lost 6 bases, J lost 4 bases, and 13 bases lay in between. This CDR3 spans 14 amino acids. The CDR3 reads CASRQEGTKNIQYF. CDR3 in DNA: TGTGCCAGCAGACAGGAAGGGACTAAAAACATTCAGTACTTC.

This clonotype was counted only a few times. The V and J genes are TRBV7-2 and TRBJ2-1; 7 nucleotides agree with TRBD1. V was clipped by 4 bases and J by 12 bases; unmatched bases: 3. CDR3 size: 11 residues. The germline gives CDR1 SGHTA, CDR2 FQGNSA. CDR3 in DNA: TGTGCCAGCAGCTACGACAGGGCGCAGTTCTTC. Translation gives CASSYDRAQFF.

To note about this clonotype: One end of the junction does not line up with germline, which may come from a read error. The V gene is TRBV7-2, the J gene TRBJ2-7; maybe TRBD1 (6 bases). The CDR3 covers 14 residues. CDR1 and CDR2 (germline): SGHTA, FQGNSA. The CDR3 here is CARSFWQGNYEQYF. The CDR3, as DNA: TGTGCCAGAAGCTTCTGGCAGGGGAACTACGAGCAGTACTTC.

V and J are TRBV11-2 and TRBJ2-5; the D call may be TRBD1 or TRBD2 (5 bases each). The J call may be in error: the DNA end matches TRBJ2-7 better. The CDR3 loop spans 20 amino acids. The germline V gene has CDR1 SGHAT and CDR2 FQNNGV. The CDR3 DNA reads TGTGCCAGCAGCTCCCTCCAGGGTTGGAGTTCGGGACGGGGCTGGAACGAGCAGTACTTC. Its protein is CASSSLQGWSSGRGWNEQYF.

The table lists this clonotype with a few counts. The gene calls are TRBV12-3 or TRBV12-4 and TRBJ2-7; no reliable D call. The CDR3 sequence is 11 residues long. The V gene lost 2 bases and the J gene lost 10 bases, with 9 bases spanning the gap. CDR3 region: CASSLRATQYF. The CDR3 coding sequence is TGTGCCAGCAGTTTACGCGCCACCCAGTACTTC.

This chain links TRBV20-1 with TRBJ2-5, with 7 bases identical to TRBD1. This CDR3 comprises 13 residues. The trim removed 8 bases at V and 5 bases at J, leaving 11 bases unmatched. The germline gives CDR1 DFQATT, CDR2 SNEGSKA (reference sequence). The CDR3 region is CSPSQGGKETQYF. The CDR3 DNA sequence: TGCAGTCCTTCCCAAGGGGGCAAGGAGACCCAGTACTTC.

This clonotype was detected a few times. The chain recombines TRBV6-5 with TRBJ1-2; D is perhaps TRBD1 (6 bases). Trimming left V 5 bases short and J 0 bases short, with 13 bases between. Germline V gene lookup returns CDR1 MNHEY and CDR2 SVGAGI. The CDR3 has 15 amino acids. The CDR3 spells CASSRGQIANYGYTF. The DNA for the CDR3 is TGTGCCAGCAGTAGGGGACAAATCGCTAACTATGGCTACACCTTC.

This clonotype turned up a few times. CDR3 amino acids: CASSPPAGRETQYF. CDR3 nucleotides: TGTGCCAGCAGCCCCCCAGCGGGACGGGAGACCCAGTACTTC. V is TRBV7-9 and J is TRBJ2-5, with 7 positions matching TRBD2. Trimming cost V 5 bases and J 5 bases; bases outside gene matches: 8. This CDR3 contains 14 residues. Germline V gene lookup returns CDR1 SEHNR and CDR2 FQNEAQ (reference sequence).

This clonotype was detected once. The J gene is TRBJ2-2, the V gene TRBV25-1; weak D call: TRBD1 (5 bases). This CDR3 comprises 14 residues. Between the trimmed V and J ends, which lost 6 bases and 3 bases, there was a span of 11 bases. From germline, CDR1 is MGHDK and CDR2 SYGVNS. The CDR3 bases are TGTGCCAGCAGGTGGGGCCGTGACACCGGGGAGCTGTTTTTT. It specifies CASRWGRDTGELFF. Filled out from reference TRBV25-1 and TRBJ2-2, the complete variable domain reads EADIYQTPRYLVIGTGKKITLECSQTMGHDKMYWYQQDPGMELHLIHYSYGVNSTEKGDLSSESTVSRIRTEHFPLTLESARPSHTSQYLCASRWGRDTGELFFGEGSRLTVL.

At least ten counts were recorded for this clonotype. This chain links TRBV12-3 or TRBV12-4 with TRBJ2-5, with D perhaps TRBD2 (6 bases). Trimming took 7 bases from V and 1 from J, leaving 7 bases between them. The CDR3 runs 12 residues. Here the CDR3 DNA reads TGTGCCAGCACTAGCGTCCAAGAGACCCAGTACTTC. Translation gives CASTSVQETQYF.

This clonotype was detected a few times. The CDR3 is CSAEAGVFGETQYF. The CDR3 coding sequence is TGCAGTGCAGAAGCGGGGGTGTTCGGAGAGACCCAGTACTTC. V is TRBV20-1 and J is TRBJ2-5, with 8 bases aligning to TRBD2. After removal of 6 bases from V and 4 bases from J, the junction contained 10 bases not matched to a gene. CDR1 DFQATT and CDR2 SNEGSKA come from the germline V gene (reference sequence). The CDR3 loop spans 14 amino acids.

This clonotype was counted a few times. The chain recombines TRBV20-1 with TRBJ2-7; TRBD1 aligns across 7 bases. Germline V lookup: CDR1 DFQATT, CDR2 SNEGSKA (reference sequence). The V and J ends lost 6 bases and 3 bases, in that order; junction bases with no gene match: 11. CDR3 length: 14 residues. CDR3 bases: TGCAGTGCCCCTTACAGGGGACGAAGCTACGAGCAGTACTTC. It is translated as CSAPYRGRSYEQYF.

In the case of this clonotype: Its ends do not fully match the called genes, so a read error is possible. The CDR3 spells CASSAGGNYGHTF. DNA for the CDR3: TGTGCCAGCAGTGCAGGGGGGAACTATGGCCACACCTTC. The V call is TRBV28, the J call TRBJ1-2; 7 bases match TRBD1. Per germline, CDR1 MDHEN and CDR2 SYDVKM. The CDR3 runs to 13 residues.

This clonotype showed up just a few times. The J gene is TRBJ1-5, the V gene TRBV6-1; a possible D gene is TRBD1 (6 bases). The V end lost 5 bases, the J end lost 0 bases, and 14 bases lay between the germline ends. This CDR3 is 16 amino acids long. Germline-derived CDR1 and CDR2 are MNHNS and SASEGT. As DNA, the CDR3 is TGTGCCAGCAGTTTTGGACAGAGTAATAGCAATCAGCCCCAGCATTTT. Its protein product is CASSFGQSNSNQPQHF.

This clonotype has a handful of counts. The CDR3 here is CASGLAGHYEQYF. The CDR3 DNA reads TGTGCCAGCGGGTTGGCAGGCCACTACGAGCAGTACTTC. The genes are TRBV12-3 or TRBV12-4 and TRBJ2-7; D not resolved. Trimming pared 8 bases from V and 3 bases from J, leaving 14 bases between. The CDR3 sequence is 13 residues long.

A few counts support this clonotype. The V gene is TRBV7-9, the J gene TRBJ1-4; a weak D match, TRBD1 (5 bases). The V and J ends lost 0 bases and 9 bases respectively, with 11 bases between them. The CDR3 extends over 14 amino acids. Germline-derived CDR1 and CDR2 are SEHNR and FQNEAQ (reference sequence). CDR3: CASSLAAPGQKLFF. CDR3 DNA: TGTGCCAGCAGCTTAGCGGCCCCGGGACAAAAACTGTTTTTT.

In this sample, this clonotype turned up a few times. Compared with germline, one end of the junction differs, possibly owing to a read error. The genes are TRBV7-6 and TRBJ2-3; no definite D call. The germline CDR1 and CDR2 sequences are SGHVS and FNYEAQ. There are 16 residues in the CDR3. The CDR3: CAGSLAFSLSTDTQYF. Here the CDR3 DNA reads TGTGCCGGCAGCTTAGCCTTCTCCTTATCCACAGATACGCAGTATTTT. The full variable domain, in which reference TRBV7-6 and TRBJ2-3 provide the parts outside the CDR3, is GAGVSQSPRYKVTKRGQDVALRCDPISGHVSLYWYRQALGQGPEFLTYFNYEAQQDKSGLPNDRFSAERPEGSISTLTIQRTEQRDSAMYRCAGSLAFSLSTDTQYFGPGTRLTVL.

The chain couples TRBV28 to TRBJ1-5; 8 bases are a match to TRBD1. From germline, CDR1 is MDHEN and CDR2 SYDVKM. Losses at the gene ends were 2 bases for V and 4 bases for J; bases not matched to a gene: 4. The CDR3 loop spans 15 amino acids. CDR3 coding DNA: TGTGCCAGCAGTTTACCGGACAGGGCAAATCAGCCCCAGCATTTT. It encodes CASSLPDRANQPQHF. Full variable domain (rest looked up from reference TRBV28 and TRBJ1-5): DVKVTQSSRYLVKRTGEKVFLECVQDMDHENMFWYRQDPGLGLRLIYFSYDVKMKEKGDIPEGYSVSREKKERFSLILESASTNQTSMYLCASSLPDRANQPQHFGDGTRLSIL.

V and J are TRBV6-5 and TRBJ1-2; 7 bases align to TRBD1. The CDR3 runs to 12 residues. The V gene's germline CDR1 is MNHEY and CDR2 SVGAGI. V trimming: 10 bases; J trimming: 7 bases; junction bases outside the gene matches: 9. CDR3 nucleotides: TGTGCCACCTACCTGACAGGGCTTGGCTACACCTTC. Translation: CATYLTGLGYTF.

V gene TRBV7-9 combines with J gene TRBJ1-2; D is perhaps TRBD1 (5 bases). The CDR3 sequence is 14 residues long. Between the trimmed V and J ends, which lost 7 bases and 2 bases, there was a span of 14 bases. Germline V CDR1 and CDR2: SEHNR, FQNEAQ (reference sequence). Here the CDR3 DNA reads TGTGCCAGCAACCAATACAGGATCAACTATGGCTACACCTTC. It is translated as CASNQYRINYGYTF.

The V call is TRBV5-5, the J call TRBJ2-1; no reliable D call. The J call is in doubt because the DNA end fits TRBJ2-7 better. CDR3 length: 15 amino acids. Germline V gene sequence: CDR1 SGHKS, CDR2 YYEKEE (reference sequence). CDR3 sequence: CASSLEGGAGNEQYF. Here the CDR3 DNA reads TGTGCCAGCAGCTTGGAGGGCGGCGCCGGCAATGAGCAGTACTTC.

J is TRBJ2-1 and V is TRBV2, with TRBD1 matching over 9 bases. The trim removed 6 bases at V and 9 bases at J, leaving 9 bases unmatched. CDR3 length: 14 residues. Germline CDR1 is SNHLY and CDR2 is FYNNEI. The CDR3 spells CASSPGQGISEQFF. CDR3 in DNA: TGTGCCAGCAGCCCGGGACAGGGCATCAGTGAGCAGTTCTTC.

This chain joins TRBV7-9 and TRBJ2-2, with D possibly being TRBD1 or TRBD2 (6 bases each). Germline CDR1 and CDR2: SEHNR and FQNEAQ (reference sequence). The CDR3 extends over 16 amino acids. V was cut by 2 bases and J by 6 bases, with 16 bases left in between. For the CDR3, the DNA is TGTGCCAGCAGCTTAAGAAACCCGGGGGCGGCCGGGGAGCTGTTTTTT. The encoded protein is CASSLRNPGAAGELFF.

V is TRBV5-1 and J is TRBJ1-3; D not resolved. The V end was cut by 4 bases, the J end by 4 bases, with 6 bases between. The CDR3 runs 12 residues. Germline CDR1 and CDR2: SGHRS and YFSETQ. The CDR3 nucleotides read TGCGCCAGCAGCCCGGACGGAAACACCATATATTTT. This gives the protein CASSPDGNTIYF.